The 9 T cell receptor beta chains below all came from one sample that was sequenced in a study of radiation and T cells in renal cell carcinoma. TCRdb keeps only in-frame clones here, not all; method: immunoSEQ multiplex PCR. The sample includes around 140,000 clones, around 89% seen only once; the top ten take around 4.4%. Regarding time point: baseline pretreatment blood. Treatment described: 15 Gy SBRT to primary tumor, nephrectomy 4 weeks later. Sequences were derived from blood, sampled from a patient whose treatment included radiotherapy and nephrectomy. These receptors all stem from a woman in her seventies with renal cell carcinoma.

This chain uses TRBV25-1 with TRBJ1-2; 7 bases are shared with TRBD1. Germline CDR1 reads MGHDK; CDR2 reads SYGVNS. V was clipped by 6 bases and J by 6 bases; unmatched bases: 7. CDR3 size: 13 residues. The CDR3 loop reads CASSQDRSNGYTF. The CDR3 DNA reads as TGTGCCAGCAGCCAGGACAGGTCCAATGGCTACACCTTC.

This chain connects TRBV6-6 to TRBJ2-7, with 7 nucleotides matching TRBD1. Germline values: CDR1 MNHNY, CDR2 SVGAGI (reference sequence). V trimming: 6 bases; J trimming: 0 bases; junction bases outside the gene matches: 11. The CDR3 contains 16 residues. This chain's CDR3 is CASSSPLTGLSYEQYF. For the CDR3, the DNA is TGTGCCAGCAGCTCCCCCCTGACAGGGCTCTCCTACGAGCAGTACTTC.

The chain joins TRBV19 to TRBJ2-7; D possibly matches TRBD1 or TRBD2 (5 bases each). V lost 3 bases, J lost 2 bases, and 14 bases lay in between. This CDR3 contains 15 residues. Germline V lookup: CDR1 LNHDA, CDR2 SQIVND (reference sequence). CDR3: CASSIQSGATYEQYF. Here the CDR3 DNA reads TGTGCCAGTAGTATTCAGTCCGGGGCTACCTACGAGCAGTACTTC.

The chain is built from TRBV28 and TRBJ2-2; D is undetermined. Trimming pared 4 bases from V and 4 bases from J, leaving 16 bases between. Germline CDR1 MDHEN, CDR2 SYDVKM. The CDR3 covers 16 residues. CDR3 loop: CASSSTPGSTTGELFF. DNA for the CDR3: TGTGCCAGCAGTTCTACCCCCGGGTCCACCACCGGGGAGCTGTTTTTT.

The chain couples TRBV30 to TRBJ1-2; 8 positions agree with TRBD1. Trimming removed 3 bases from V and 4 bases from J; junction bases left unmatched: 4. Per the germline V gene, CDR1 is GTSNPN and CDR2 is SVGIG (reference sequence). CDR3 length: 13 amino acids. The CDR3 reads CAWRRDRIYGYTF. CDR3 DNA sequence: TGTGCCTGGAGACGGGACAGGATCTATGGCTACACCTTC.

The chain is built from TRBV30 and TRBJ1-1; maybe TRBD1 (5 bases). Germline CDR1 GTSNPN, CDR2 SVGIG (reference sequence). Between the trimmed V and J ends, which lost 3 bases and 0 bases, there was a span of 8 bases. The CDR3 is 13 amino acids. The CDR3, as DNA: TGTGCCTGGAGGGGACGGGTGAACACTGAAGCTTTCTTT. This sequence encodes CAWRGRVNTEAFF.

The chain joins TRBV7-2 to TRBJ2-4; 8 bases are a match to TRBD2. V was clipped by 5 bases and J by 13 bases; unmatched bases: 7. The CDR3 length is 12 residues. Germline V gene sequence: CDR1 SGHTA, CDR2 FQGNSA. In DNA form, the CDR3 reads TGTGCCAGCAGCCAGTCGCGGGGGGAACAGTACTTC. Its translation is CASSQSRGEQYF.

This chain uses TRBV4-1 with TRBJ1-1; D might be TRBD1 (5 bases). There are 17 residues in the CDR3. Looked up from germline, CDR1 is MGHRA and CDR2 is YSYEKL. V lost 1 base and J lost 3, with 18 bases in between. CDR3 coding DNA: TGCGCCAGCAGCCAAGTTTTTTCAGGGTCCATCTACACTGAAGCTTTCTTT. Translating gives CASSQVFSGSIYTEAFF.

The genes are TRBV18 and TRBJ2-5; 9 nucleotides match TRBD1. After removal of 2 bases from V and 4 bases from J, the junction contained 11 bases not matched to a gene. The V gene's germline CDR1 is KGHSH and CDR2 LQKENI. This CDR3 comprises 17 residues. CDR3 region: CASSPFIRSDRGETQYF. DNA for the CDR3: TGTGCCAGCTCACCATTTATTCGTTCGGACAGGGGAGAGACCCAGTACTTC.